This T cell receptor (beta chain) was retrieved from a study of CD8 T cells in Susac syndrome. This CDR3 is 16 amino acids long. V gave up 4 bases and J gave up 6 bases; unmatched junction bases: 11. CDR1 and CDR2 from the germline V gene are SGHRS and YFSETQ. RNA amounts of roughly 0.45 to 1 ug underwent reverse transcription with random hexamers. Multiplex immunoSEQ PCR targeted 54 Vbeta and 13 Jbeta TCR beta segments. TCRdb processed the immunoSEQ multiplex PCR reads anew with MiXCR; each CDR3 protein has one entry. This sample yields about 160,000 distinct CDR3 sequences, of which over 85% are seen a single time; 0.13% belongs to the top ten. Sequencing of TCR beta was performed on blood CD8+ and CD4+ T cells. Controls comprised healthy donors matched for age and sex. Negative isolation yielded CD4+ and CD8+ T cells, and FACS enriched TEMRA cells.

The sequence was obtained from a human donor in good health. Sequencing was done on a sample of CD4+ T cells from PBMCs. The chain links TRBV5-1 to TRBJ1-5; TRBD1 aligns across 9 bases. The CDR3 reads CASSPTGQGFGQPQHF. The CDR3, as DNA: TGCGCCAGCAGCCCCACGGGACAGGGCTTCGGTCAGCCCCAGCATTTT.